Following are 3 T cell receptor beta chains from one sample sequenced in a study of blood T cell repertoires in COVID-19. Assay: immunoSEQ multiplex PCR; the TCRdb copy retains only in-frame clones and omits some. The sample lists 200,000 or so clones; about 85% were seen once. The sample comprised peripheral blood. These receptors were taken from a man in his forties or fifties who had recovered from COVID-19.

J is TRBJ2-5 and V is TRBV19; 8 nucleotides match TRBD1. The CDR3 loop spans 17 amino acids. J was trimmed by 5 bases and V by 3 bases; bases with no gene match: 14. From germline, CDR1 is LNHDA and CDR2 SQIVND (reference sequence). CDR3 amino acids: CASSIIFTRTGLETQYF. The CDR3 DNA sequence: TGTGCCAGTAGTATTATCTTCACGCGGACAGGGCTGGAGACCCAGTACTTC.

The CDR3 reads CASSEPRGGARDYGYTF. CDR3 nucleotide sequence: TGTGCCAGCAGCGAACCCCGAGGGGGGGCGCGGGACTATGGCTACACCTTC. This sequence joins TRBV6-1 and TRBJ1-2; D may be TRBD1 (6 bases). V was pared by 6 bases and J by 3 bases, with 23 bases between. Germline loops: CDR1 MNHNS, CDR2 SASEGT. The length of the CDR3 is 17 residues.

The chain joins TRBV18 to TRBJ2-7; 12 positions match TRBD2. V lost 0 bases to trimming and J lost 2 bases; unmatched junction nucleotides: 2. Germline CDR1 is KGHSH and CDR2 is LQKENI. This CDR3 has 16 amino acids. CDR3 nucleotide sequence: TGTGCCAGCTCACCACCCGGACTAGCGGGGACCTACGAGCAGTACTTC. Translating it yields CASSPPGLAGTYEQYF.